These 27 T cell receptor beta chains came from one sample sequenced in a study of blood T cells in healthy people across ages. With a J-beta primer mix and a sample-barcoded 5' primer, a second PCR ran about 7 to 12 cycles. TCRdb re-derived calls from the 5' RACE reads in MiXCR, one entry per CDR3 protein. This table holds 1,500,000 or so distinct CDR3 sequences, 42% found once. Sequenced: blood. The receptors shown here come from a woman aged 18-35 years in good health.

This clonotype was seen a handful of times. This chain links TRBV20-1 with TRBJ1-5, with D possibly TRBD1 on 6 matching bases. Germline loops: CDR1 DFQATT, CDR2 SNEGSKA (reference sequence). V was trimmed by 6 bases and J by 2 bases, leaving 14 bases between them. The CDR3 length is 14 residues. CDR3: CSARWGAGNQPQHF. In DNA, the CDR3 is TGCAGTGCCCGTTGGGGGGCTGGCAATCAGCCCCAGCATTTT.

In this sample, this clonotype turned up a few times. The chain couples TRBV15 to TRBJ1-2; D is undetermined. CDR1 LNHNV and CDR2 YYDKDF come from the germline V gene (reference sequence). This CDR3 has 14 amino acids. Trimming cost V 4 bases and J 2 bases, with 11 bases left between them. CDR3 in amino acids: CATSNVEFNYGYTF. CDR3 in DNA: TGTGCCACCAGCAACGTAGAATTCAACTATGGCTACACCTTC.

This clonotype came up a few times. CDR3 in amino acids: CATSRDLSLSTDTQYF. Here the CDR3 DNA reads TGTGCCACCAGCAGAGATCTGAGCCTTAGCACAGATACGCAGTATTTT. The rearrangement joins TRBV15 to TRBJ2-3, with unresolved D. V lost 0 bases and J 0 bases, leaving 10 bases between the germline ends. The CDR3 consists of 16 residues. Germline CDR1 LNHNV, CDR2 YYDKDF (reference sequence).

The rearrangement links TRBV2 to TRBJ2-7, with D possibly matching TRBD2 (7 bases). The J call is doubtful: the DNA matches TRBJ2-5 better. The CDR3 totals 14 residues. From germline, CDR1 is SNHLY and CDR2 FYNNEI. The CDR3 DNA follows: TGTGCCAGCAGTGATAGGAGGGGGGGAGAGACCCAGTACTTC. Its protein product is CASSDRRGGETQYF.

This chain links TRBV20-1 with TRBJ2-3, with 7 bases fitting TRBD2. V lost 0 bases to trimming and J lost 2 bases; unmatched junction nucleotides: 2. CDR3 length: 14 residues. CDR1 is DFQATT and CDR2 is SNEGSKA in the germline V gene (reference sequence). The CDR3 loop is CSARDLADTDTQYF. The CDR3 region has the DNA TGCAGTGCTAGAGATCTAGCGGACACAGATACGCAGTATTTT.

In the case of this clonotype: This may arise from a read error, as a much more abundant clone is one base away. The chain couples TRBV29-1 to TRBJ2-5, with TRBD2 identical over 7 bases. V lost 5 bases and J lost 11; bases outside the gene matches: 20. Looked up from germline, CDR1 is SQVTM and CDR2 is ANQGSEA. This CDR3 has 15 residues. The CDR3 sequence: CSVSRRLAENNEQYF. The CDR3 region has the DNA TGCAGCGTTTCAAGGCGGCTAGCGGAGAACAATGAGCAGTACTTC. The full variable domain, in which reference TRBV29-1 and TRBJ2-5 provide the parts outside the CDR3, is SAVISQKPSRDICQRGTSLTIQCQVDSQVTMMFWYRQQPGQSLTLIATANQGSEATYESGFVIDKFPISRPNLTFSTLTVSNMSPEDSSIYLCSVSRRLAENNEQYFGPGTRLLVL.

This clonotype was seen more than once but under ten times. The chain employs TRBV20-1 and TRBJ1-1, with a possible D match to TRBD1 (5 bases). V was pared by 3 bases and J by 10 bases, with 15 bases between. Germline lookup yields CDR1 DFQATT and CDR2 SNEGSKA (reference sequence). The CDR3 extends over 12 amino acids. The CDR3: CSASKPPRVAFF. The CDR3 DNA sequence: TGCAGTGCTAGTAAGCCCCCCAGGGTAGCTTTCTTT.

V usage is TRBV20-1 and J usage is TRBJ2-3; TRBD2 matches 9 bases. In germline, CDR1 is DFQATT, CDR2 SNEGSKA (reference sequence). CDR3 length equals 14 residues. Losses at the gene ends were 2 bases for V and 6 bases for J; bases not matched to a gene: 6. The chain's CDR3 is CSARKSLAGDTQYF. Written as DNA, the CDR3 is TGCAGTGCTAGAAAGTCTCTAGCGGGGGATACGCAGTATTTT.

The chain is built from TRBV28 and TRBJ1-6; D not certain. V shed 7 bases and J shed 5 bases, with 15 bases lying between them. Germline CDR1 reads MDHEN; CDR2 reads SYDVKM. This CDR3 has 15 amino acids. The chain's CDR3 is CASTPLDGDNSPLHF. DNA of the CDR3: TGTGCCAGCACCCCCCTGGACGGGGATAATTCACCCCTCCACTTT.

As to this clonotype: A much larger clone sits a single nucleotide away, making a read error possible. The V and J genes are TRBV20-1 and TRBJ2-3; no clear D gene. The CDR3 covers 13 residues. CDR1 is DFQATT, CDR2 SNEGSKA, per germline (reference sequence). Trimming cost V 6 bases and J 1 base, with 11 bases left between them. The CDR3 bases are TGCAGTGCCCCCCTAGTGGGCACAGATACGCAGTATTTT. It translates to CSAPLVGTDTQYF.

CDR3 nucleotide sequence: TGTGCCAGCAGTTATCCTGGGACCGCGTGGGGCTACACCTTC. Protein: CASSYPGTAWGYTF. The chain uses TRBV6-2 or TRBV6-3 and TRBJ1-2; weak D call: TRBD1 (5 bases). This CDR3 has 14 residues. Germline V lookup: CDR1 MNHEY, CDR2 SVGEGT. V gave up 3 bases and J gave up 8 bases, with 16 bases separating them.

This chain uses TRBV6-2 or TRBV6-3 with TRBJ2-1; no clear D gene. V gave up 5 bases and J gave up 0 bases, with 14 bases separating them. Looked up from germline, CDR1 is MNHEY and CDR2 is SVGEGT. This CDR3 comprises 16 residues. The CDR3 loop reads CASSSYRASSYNEQFF. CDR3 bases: TGTGCCAGCAGTAGCTACCGGGCAAGCTCCTACAATGAGCAGTTCTTC.

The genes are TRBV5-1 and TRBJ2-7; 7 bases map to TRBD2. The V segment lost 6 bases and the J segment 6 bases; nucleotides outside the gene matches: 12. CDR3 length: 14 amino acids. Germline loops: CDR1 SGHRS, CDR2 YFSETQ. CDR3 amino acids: CASKSGLAVVEQYF. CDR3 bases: TGCGCCAGCAAGAGTGGGCTAGCGGTAGTCGAGCAGTACTTC.

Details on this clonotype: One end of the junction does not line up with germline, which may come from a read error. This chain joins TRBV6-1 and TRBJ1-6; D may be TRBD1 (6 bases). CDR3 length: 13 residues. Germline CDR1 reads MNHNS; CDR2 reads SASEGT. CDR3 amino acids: CASGDRDRSPLHF. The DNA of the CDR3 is TGTGCCAGCGGTGACAGAGACAGGTCACCCCTCCACTTT.

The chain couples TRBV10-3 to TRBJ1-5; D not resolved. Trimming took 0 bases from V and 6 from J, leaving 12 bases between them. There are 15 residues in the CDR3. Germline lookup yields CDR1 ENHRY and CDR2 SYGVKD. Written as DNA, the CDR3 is TGTGCCATCAGTGAGTCTTGGGCAGTTTCTCAGCCCCAGCATTTT. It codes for CAISESWAVSQPQHF.

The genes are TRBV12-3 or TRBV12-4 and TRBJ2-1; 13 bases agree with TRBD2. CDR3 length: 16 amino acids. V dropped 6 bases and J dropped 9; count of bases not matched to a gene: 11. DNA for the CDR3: TGTGCCAGCAGCGAGGGGACTAGCGGGAAAGGGAGTGAGCAGTTCTTC. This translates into CASSEGTSGKGSEQFF.

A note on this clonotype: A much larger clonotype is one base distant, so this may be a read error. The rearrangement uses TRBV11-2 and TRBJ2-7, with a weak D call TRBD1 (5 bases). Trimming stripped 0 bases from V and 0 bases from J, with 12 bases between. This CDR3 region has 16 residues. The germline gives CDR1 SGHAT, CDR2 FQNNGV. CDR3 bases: TGTGCCAGCAGCTTAGATCTAGGGGCGCCCTCCTACGAGCAGTACTTC. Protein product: CASSLDLGAPSYEQYF.

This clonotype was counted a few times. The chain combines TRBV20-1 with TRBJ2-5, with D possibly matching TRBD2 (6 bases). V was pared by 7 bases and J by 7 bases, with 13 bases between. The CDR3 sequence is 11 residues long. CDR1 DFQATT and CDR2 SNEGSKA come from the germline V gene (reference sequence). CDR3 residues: CSVSRGGTQYF. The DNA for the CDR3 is TGCAGTGTATCCCGGGGAGGGACCCAGTACTTC.

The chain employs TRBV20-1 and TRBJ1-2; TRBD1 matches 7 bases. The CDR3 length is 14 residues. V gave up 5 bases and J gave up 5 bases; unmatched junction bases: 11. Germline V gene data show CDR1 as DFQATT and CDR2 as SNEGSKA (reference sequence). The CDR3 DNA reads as TGCAGTGCTCCCCAGACAGGGTGGTCATATGGCTACACCTTC. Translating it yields CSAPQTGWSYGYTF.

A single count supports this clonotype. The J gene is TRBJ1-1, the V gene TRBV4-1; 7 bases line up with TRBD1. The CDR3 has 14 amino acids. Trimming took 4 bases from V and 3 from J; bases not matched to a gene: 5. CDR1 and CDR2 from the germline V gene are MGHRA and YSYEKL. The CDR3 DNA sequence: TGCGCCAGCAGCCGGGTCAGGGGGGACACTGAAGCTTTCTTT. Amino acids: CASSRVRGDTEAFF.

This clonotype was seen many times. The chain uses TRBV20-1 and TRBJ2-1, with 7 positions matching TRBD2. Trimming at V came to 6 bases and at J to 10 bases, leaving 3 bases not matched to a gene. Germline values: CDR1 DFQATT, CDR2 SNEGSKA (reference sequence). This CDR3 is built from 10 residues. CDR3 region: CSALLAEQFF. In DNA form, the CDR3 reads TGCAGTGCATTACTAGCGGAGCAGTTCTTC.

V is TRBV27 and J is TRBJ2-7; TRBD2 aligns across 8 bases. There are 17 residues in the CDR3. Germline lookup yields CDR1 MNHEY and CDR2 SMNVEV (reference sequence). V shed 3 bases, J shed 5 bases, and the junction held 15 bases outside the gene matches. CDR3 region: CASSFIPSGLVINEQYF. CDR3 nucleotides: TGTGCCAGCAGTTTCATTCCATCGGGACTAGTTATCAACGAGCAGTACTTC.

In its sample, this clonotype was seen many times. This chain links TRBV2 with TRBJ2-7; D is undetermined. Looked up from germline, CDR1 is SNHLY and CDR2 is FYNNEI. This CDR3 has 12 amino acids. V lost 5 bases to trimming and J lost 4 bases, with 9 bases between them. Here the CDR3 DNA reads TGTGCCAGCAGTCAGGACGTTTACGAGCAGTACTTC. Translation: CASSQDVYEQYF.

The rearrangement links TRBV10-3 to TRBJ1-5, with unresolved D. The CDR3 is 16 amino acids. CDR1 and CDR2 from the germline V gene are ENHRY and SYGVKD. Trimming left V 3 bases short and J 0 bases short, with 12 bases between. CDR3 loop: CAISDGRVYSNQPQHF. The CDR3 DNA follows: TGTGCCATCAGTGACGGTAGGGTTTATAGCAATCAGCCCCAGCATTTT.

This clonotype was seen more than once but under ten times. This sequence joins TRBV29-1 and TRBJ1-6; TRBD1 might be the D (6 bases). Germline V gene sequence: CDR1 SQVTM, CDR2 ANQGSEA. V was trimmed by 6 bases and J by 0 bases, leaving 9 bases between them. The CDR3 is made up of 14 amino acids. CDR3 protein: CSVTDSSYNSPLHF. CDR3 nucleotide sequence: TGCAGCGTGACGGACAGCTCCTATAATTCACCCCTCCACTTT.

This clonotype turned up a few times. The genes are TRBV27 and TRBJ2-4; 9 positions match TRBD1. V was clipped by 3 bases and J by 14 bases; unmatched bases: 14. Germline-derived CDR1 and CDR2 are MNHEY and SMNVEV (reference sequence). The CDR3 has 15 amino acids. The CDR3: CASSFRGDRGTEEYF. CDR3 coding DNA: TGTGCCAGCAGTTTTCGAGGTGACAGGGGGACGGAGGAGTACTTC.

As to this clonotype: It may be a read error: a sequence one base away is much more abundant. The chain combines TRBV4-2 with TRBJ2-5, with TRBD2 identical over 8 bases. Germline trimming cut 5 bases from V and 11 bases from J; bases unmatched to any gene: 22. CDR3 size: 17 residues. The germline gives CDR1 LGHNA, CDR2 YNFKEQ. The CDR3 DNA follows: TGTGCCAGCAGCAACCCCTCTAGCGGGCAGAATCGGGGAGAGCAGTACTTC. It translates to CASSNPSSGQNRGEQYF.